Below, one T cell receptor (beta chain) is given with its context. Antigen specificity is unknown. Cultured CD4+ T-cell DNA underwent Oncomine TCR Beta short-read sequencing. TCRdb redid the calling of the PCR reads with MiXCR, one entry per CDR3 protein. This table holds about 11,000 distinct CDR3 sequences, about 75% found once. This CDR3 is built from 16 residues. Germline V gene lookup returns CDR1 DFQATT and CDR2 SNEGSKA (reference sequence). J lost 9 bases, V lost 6 bases, and 17 bases had no gene match. The record originates from a study of vaccination and CD4 T cells after COVID-19. Treatment here: approximately 11-day PBMC culture with coronavirus spike peptide pools or control peptides (ViraFEST assay).

This chain links TRBV20-1 with TRBJ1-6; 7 nucleotides line up with TRBD1. The clonotype originates from a human donor who had recovered from COVID-19. Sequenced sample: CD4+ T cells from blood, cultured in vitro. The CDR3 region is CSAGRVGQGQSSPLHF. CDR3 bases: TGCAGTGCGGGAAGGGTGGGGCAGGGACAGAGTTCACCCCTCCACTTT.